This is a list of T cell receptor beta chains from one sample in a study of blood T cell repertoires in COVID-19. This table comes from immunoSEQ multiplex PCR, and its TCRdb copy is limited to in-frame clones, with some not included. The sample yields tens of thousands of clones, over 70% seen once. The sequenced sample was peripheral blood. The source is a man aged 50-59 years with active COVID-19. CDR3s include the opening cysteine and the closing phenylalanine or tryptophan. D genes are given only for firm matches.

TRBV9	TRBJ2-7	NA	TGTGCCAGCAGCCGGCTAGCCTACGAGCAGTACTTC	CASSRLAYEQYF
TRBV5-5	TRBJ2-1	TRBD2	TGTGCCAGCAGCTCGGGAGGGGAACTAGCGGGCAATGAGCAGTTCTTC	CASSSGGELAGNEQFF
TRBV7-9	TRBJ2-2	NA	TGTGCCAGCAGCGTAGCCTCCGGGGCCGGGGAGCTGTTTTTT	CASSVASGAGELFF
TRBV2	TRBJ1-3	NA	TGTGCCAGCAGTGAAGCGCCAGGGTTCGGAAACACCATATATTTT	CASSEAPGFGNTIYF
TRBV19	TRBJ2-3	NA	TGTGCCAGTAGTAGGGCCGGGAAGGGCACAGATACGCAGTATTTT	CASSRAGKGTDTQYF
TRBV5-4	TRBJ2-3	NA	TGTGCCAGCCTCCGGGACACCAGCACAGATACGCAGTATTTT	CASLRDTSTDTQYF
TRBV19	TRBJ1-2	TRBD1	TGTGCCACTTCGGACAGGGTGGACTATGGCTACACCTTC	CATSDRVDYGYTF
TRBV6-1	TRBJ1-3	NA	TGTGCCAGCAGTGAAGCGTGGCAGGGCGAAAACACCATATATTTT	CASSEAWQGENTIYF
TRBV27	TRBJ1-2	TRBD1	TGTGCCAGCAGTTTATTGGCTACAGGGGGCGCAGGTCATGGCTACACCTTC	CASSLLATGGAGHGYTF
TRBV30	TRBJ2-5	NA	TGTGCCTGGAGTGGGGCGGGCGGAGAGACCCAGTACTTC	CAWSGAGGETQYF
TRBV25-1	TRBJ1-3	NA	TGTGCCCTCACAGGGAATAGCTCTGGAAACACCATATATTTT	CALTGNSSGNTIYF
TRBV5-5	TRBJ2-1	NA	TGTGCCAGCAGCCCCCACGACAGGAACAATGAGCAGTTCTTC	CASSPHDRNNEQFF
TRBV24-1	TRBJ2-3	NA	TGTGCCACCAGTGACTCGAGCGGCGGGCCGGGGGATACGCAGTATTTT	CATSDSSGGPGDTQYF
TRBV9	TRBJ1-5	TRBD1	TGTGCCAGCAGCGCCACGGACAGGTTAGGGAATCAGCCCCAGCATTTT	CASSATDRLGNQPQHF
TRBV5-6	TRBJ2-7	TRBD1	TGTGCCAGCAGCCTCGATCCGACAGGGGTCAACGAGCAGTACTTC	CASSLDPTGVNEQYF
TRBV9	TRBJ2-7	NA	TGTGCCAGCAGCGTAGTAAGGGGCGGCGAGCAGTACTTC	CASSVVRGGEQYF
TRBV7-2	TRBJ2-7	TRBD1	TGTGCCAGCAGCCCAACCCCAGGGACAGGTAGGCAGTACTTC	CASSPTPGTGRQYF